This T cell receptor beta chain was identified in a study of T-cell reconstitution after alpha-beta-depleted transplantation in children. Findings and limits, study-wide: Several hundred expanded graft clones reportedly gave rise to the alpha-beta T cells present about two months after transplant. Newly made T cells mostly supplied T-cell counts and diversity one year after transplant.

In germline, CDR1 is MNHEY, CDR2 SVGEGT. The V and J ends lost 2 bases and 6 bases, in that order; junction bases with no gene match: 3. This CDR3 is 14 amino acids long. The authors prepared the TCRbeta library with unique molecular identifiers. Each CDR3 protein is one row after TCRdb ran MiXCR on the PCR reads. The sample contains under 250,000 distinct CDR3 sequences, 20% to 30% of which appear only once. A remark on this clonotype: Its antigen remains unknown.

The genes are TRBV6-2 or TRBV6-3 and TRBJ2-7, with 11 bases matching TRBD2. This material consisted of PBMCs, mostly from graft donor cells, taken 360 days after TCRalphabeta/CD19-depleted stem cell transplant. The sequence was obtained from a female patient between 2 and 10 years old who had a stem cell transplant for congenital amegakaryocytic thrombocytopenia, so the T cells may come from the graft donor. The CDR3 sequence is CASSYRTSGSEQYF. DNA for the CDR3: TGTGCCAGCAGTTACCGAACTAGCGGGAGCGAGCAGTACTTC.